The next 18 T cell receptor beta chains were all read from a single sample in a study of T-cell reconstitution after alpha-beta-depleted transplantation in children. The library targeted TCRbeta and was prepared with unique molecular identifiers. TCRdb reprocessed the PCR reads via MiXCR and lists one record per CDR3 protein. In the table there are 200,000 to 250,000 distinct CDR3 sequences, approximately 12% of which are singletons. Source: PBMCs from the stem cell graft donor, taken from the stem cell graft. These receptors all stem from a human donor who donated a stem cell graft to a child with acute lymphoblastic leukemia.

This clonotype was observed a few times. Mismatch with germline at one junction end may stem from a read error. This chain uses TRBV5-1 with TRBJ2-4; 10 positions match TRBD2. The CDR3 extends over 18 amino acids. Germline lookup yields CDR1 SGHRS and CDR2 YFSETQ. DNA of the CDR3: TGCGCCAGCAGCTTGGAAGGAGCGGGAGGGCCGACCAAAAACAGTCAGTACTTC. This sequence encodes CASSLEGAGGPTKNSQYF.

Many counts were recorded for this clonotype. The CDR3 is CSVEDHGGGRTYEQYF. CDR3 DNA: TGCAGCGTTGAAGATCACGGGGGAGGGAGGACCTACGAGCAGTACTTC. The chain combines TRBV29-1 with TRBJ2-7; 7 positions match TRBD2. Per germline, CDR1 SQVTM and CDR2 ANQGSEA. Unmatched junction bases numbered 10, after V lost 0 bases and J lost 2 bases. The CDR3 runs 16 residues.

This clonotype was detected ten times or more. V usage is TRBV7-2 and J usage is TRBJ2-5; D is possibly TRBD1 or TRBD2 (6 bases each). The germline CDR1 and CDR2 sequences are SGHTA and FQGNSA. CDR3 length equals 15 residues. Trimming cost V 8 bases and J 4 bases, with 20 bases left between them. The DNA for the CDR3 is TGTGCCAGCCACAATTCACAGGGACTGCCAGAGACCCAGTACTTC. Translation gives CASHNSQGLPETQYF.

This clonotype was counted between two and nine times. V gene TRBV29-1 combines with J gene TRBJ1-5; no clear D. Germline V gene lookup returns CDR1 SQVTM and CDR2 ANQGSEA. This CDR3 region has 14 residues. Trimming cost V 3 bases and J 7 bases, with 16 bases left between them. The DNA for the CDR3 is TGCAGCGTTGAGATTGGGAAATTTGGACAGCCCCAGCATTTT. This gives the protein CSVEIGKFGQPQHF.

This clonotype has at least ten counts. The V call is TRBV10-3, the J call TRBJ1-1; the D gene is possibly TRBD1 (6 bases). Looked up from germline, CDR1 is ENHRY and CDR2 is SYGVKD. Trimming left V 6 bases short and J 11 bases short, with 22 bases between. The CDR3 runs to 14 residues. The CDR3 here is CAIRPFTQGERAFF. The CDR3, as DNA: TGTGCCATCAGACCTTTCACACAGGGAGAACGGGCTTTCTTT.

This clonotype was counted at least ten times. At one end the junction does not follow the germline gene, possibly because of a read error. V and J are TRBV15 and TRBJ2-1, with unresolved D. Germline V CDR1 and CDR2: LNHNV, YYDKDF (reference sequence). CDR3 size: 16 residues. Here the CDR3 reads CATSGESRLSYNEQFF. CDR3 in DNA: TGTGCCACCAGCGGAGAATCACGTTTATCCTACAATGAGCAGTTCTTC.

This clonotype was picked up a small number of times. The chain combines TRBV4-2 with TRBJ2-7, with D possibly called TRBD1 or TRBD2 (5 bases each). The germline V gene has CDR1 LGHNA and CDR2 YNFKEQ. V was shortened by 1 base and J by 2 bases, with 15 bases between the two germline ends. The CDR3 runs to 16 residues. The CDR3, as DNA: TGTGCCAGCAGCCAAGCCGACGGGACGCTTACCTACGAGCAGTACTTC. It specifies CASSQADGTLTYEQYF.

This clonotype was counted many times. The chain links TRBV9 to TRBJ1-1; 8 bases are a match to TRBD1. The CDR3 runs to 15 residues. With 4 bases clipped from V and 4 bases from J, the junction kept 9 bases outside the gene matches. CDR1 is SGDLS, CDR2 YYNGEE, per germline. In DNA, the CDR3 is TGTGCCAGCAGCCGCCAGACAGGGGAAGGCACTGAAGCTTTCTTT. It translates to CASSRQTGEGTEAFF.

This clonotype came up many times. The chain employs TRBV27 and TRBJ1-6; weak D call: TRBD1 (6 bases). CDR1 and CDR2 (germline): MNHEY, SMNVEV (reference sequence). V lost 9 bases, J lost 10 bases, and 13 bases lay in between. This CDR3 is 12 amino acids long. CDR3 in DNA: TGTGCCAGTGGACCTACAGGGTCACCCCTCCACTTT. It translates to CASGPTGSPLHF.

This clonotype came up many times. The genes are TRBV27 and TRBJ1-2; a possible D gene is TRBD1 (6 bases). Germline CDR1 and CDR2: MNHEY and SMNVEV (reference sequence). Trimming stripped 6 bases from V and 4 bases from J, with 15 bases between. This CDR3 contains 14 residues. The CDR3 region is CASSAFGQPYGYTF. The CDR3 DNA sequence: TGTGCCAGCAGCGCCTTTGGACAGCCCTATGGCTACACCTTC.

This clonotype was seen repeatedly, ten times or more. The chain uses TRBV3-1 and TRBJ2-7; 8 positions agree with TRBD1. CDR1 and CDR2 (germline): LGHDT, YNNKEL (reference sequence). Unmatched junction bases numbered 13, after V lost 2 bases and J lost 7 bases. The CDR3 has 16 residues. The CDR3 coding sequence is TGTGCCAGCAGCCAAAACCATCAGGGGGCGCAGAGAGAGCAGTACTTC. This gives the protein CASSQNHQGAQREQYF.

The chain has TRBV27 and TRBJ2-7, with D possibly TRBD1 on 5 matching bases. Per the germline V gene, CDR1 is MNHEY and CDR2 is SMNVEV (reference sequence). The CDR3 is 15 amino acids. V lost 0 bases, J lost 4 bases, and 13 bases lay in between. The CDR3 coding sequence is TGTGCCAGCAGTTTATCGTGGGCGTCAGGGTACGAGCAGTACTTC. This encodes CASSLSWASGYEQYF.

This rearrangement joins TRBV24-1 to TRBJ2-3; TRBD1 might be the D (6 bases). CDR1 is KGHDR, CDR2 SFDVKD, per germline. Trimming shortened V by 4 bases and J by 6 bases, and 13 bases separated the two germline ends. The CDR3 extends over 14 amino acids. The DNA of the CDR3 is TGTGCCACCAGTGACCCCAGGGGAGCGGATACGCAGTATTTT. This sequence encodes CATSDPRGADTQYF.

This clonotype was seen a handful of times. The chain is built from TRBV6-2 or TRBV6-3 and TRBJ1-1; 9 bases match TRBD1. This CDR3 comprises 18 residues. The V and J ends lost 4 bases and 5 bases, in that order; junction bases with no gene match: 17. Germline assignment: CDR1 MNHEY and CDR2 SVGEGT. The CDR3 DNA follows: TGTGCCAGCAGTTCCCCCTCCATGTTGACAGGGGGGAAAACTGAAGCTTTCTTT. Its translation is CASSSPSMLTGGKTEAFF.

This clonotype has ten or more counts. The chain links TRBV20-1 to TRBJ2-7; TRBD2 is a possible D gene (5 bases). Germline lookup yields CDR1 DFQATT and CDR2 SNEGSKA (reference sequence). This CDR3 is built from 12 residues. The ends were cut back, 3 bases at V and 3 bases at J, with 9 bases in the middle. The DNA of the CDR3 is TGCAGTGCTAGTACTAGATTCTACGAGCAGTACTTC. Translated, it gives CSASTRFYEQYF.

This clonotype was picked up many times. The V call is TRBV5-1, the J call TRBJ2-1; D possibly corresponds to TRBD2 (5 bases). The germline V gene encodes CDR1 SGHRS and CDR2 YFSETQ. The CDR3 spans 17 residues. Trimming removed 0 bases at V and 7 bases at J, with 20 bases between. This CDR3 reads CASSLGIDEGRRNEQFF. The CDR3 DNA follows: TGCGCCAGCAGCTTGGGGATTGACGAGGGCCGGAGAAATGAGCAGTTCTTC.

This chain connects TRBV2 to TRBJ2-1, with D perhaps matching TRBD2 (5 bases). V was clipped by 4 bases and J by 3 bases, with 10 bases between them. The CDR3 is 14 amino acids. Germline values: CDR1 SNHLY, CDR2 FYNNEI. The CDR3 spells CASSAQRSYNEQFF. The CDR3 nucleotides are TGTGCCAGCAGTGCCCAGCGGAGCTACAATGAGCAGTTCTTC.

This clonotype was found many times. The genes are TRBV12-3 or TRBV12-4 and TRBJ2-3, with 9 bases fitting TRBD2. The CDR3 contains 14 residues. The junction had 8 bases not matched to a gene; V was cut back by 8 bases and J by 5 bases. As DNA, the CDR3 is TGTGCCAGCCGCCTAGCGGGATGGGAAGATACGCAGTATTTT. Protein: CASRLAGWEDTQYF.